The clone carrying this T cell receptor (beta chain) has only one observation. The data were obtained in a study of blood T cell repertoires in COVID-19. Study information: Nucleic acid was either cDNA or gDNA, and it came from T cells, B-cell-depleted T cells, or PBMCs.

Self-reported history from a screening survey and questionnaire set each donor's cohort. People in the exposed group encountered a COVID-19 case within 2 weeks before entering the study. The CDR3 runs 16 residues. Germline CDR1 and CDR2: LNHNV and YYDKDF (reference sequence). J lost 4 bases, V lost 6 bases, and 11 bases had no gene match. Original processing notes: Using reference gene primer amplification, nucleated cell counts were estimated. Repertoires were generated with immunoSEQ multiplex PCR, while TCRdb's copy carries only in-frame clones and drops some. V, J and clone size are taken as reported in that table, and D and trimming were inferred from the DNA itself. Of about 220,000 clones in the sample, around 89% were seen once.

Sequencing used PBMCs or T cells enriched from blood (not recorded which). The sequence was collected from a man aged 25 to 40 who had been exposed to COVID-19. The chain links TRBV15 to TRBJ2-5, with 10 positions matching TRBD1. CDR3 DNA sequence: TGTGCCACCAGTACTTTACCGGGACAGGGGACAGAGACCCAGTACTTC. As protein: CATSTLPGQGTETQYF.